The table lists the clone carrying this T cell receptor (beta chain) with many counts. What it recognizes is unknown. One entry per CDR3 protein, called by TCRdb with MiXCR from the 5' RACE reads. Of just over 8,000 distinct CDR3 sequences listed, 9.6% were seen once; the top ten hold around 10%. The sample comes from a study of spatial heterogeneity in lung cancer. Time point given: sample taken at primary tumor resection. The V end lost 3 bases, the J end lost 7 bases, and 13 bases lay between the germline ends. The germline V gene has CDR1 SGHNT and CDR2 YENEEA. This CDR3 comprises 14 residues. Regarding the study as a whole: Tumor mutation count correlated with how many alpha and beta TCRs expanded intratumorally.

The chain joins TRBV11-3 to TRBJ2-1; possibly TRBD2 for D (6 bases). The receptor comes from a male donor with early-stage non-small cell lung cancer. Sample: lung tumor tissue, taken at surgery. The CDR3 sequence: CASSFSSGGNEQFF. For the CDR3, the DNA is TGTGCCAGCAGCTTCAGCTCCGGAGGGAATGAGCAGTTCTTC.